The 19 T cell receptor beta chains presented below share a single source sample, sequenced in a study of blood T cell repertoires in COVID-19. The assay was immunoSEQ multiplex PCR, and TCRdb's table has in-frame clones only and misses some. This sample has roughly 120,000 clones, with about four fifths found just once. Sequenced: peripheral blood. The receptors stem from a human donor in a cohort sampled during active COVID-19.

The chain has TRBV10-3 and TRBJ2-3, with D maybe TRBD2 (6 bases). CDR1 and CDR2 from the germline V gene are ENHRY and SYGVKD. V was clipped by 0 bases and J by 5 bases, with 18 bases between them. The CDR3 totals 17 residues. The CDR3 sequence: CAISESTTSRFIDTQYF. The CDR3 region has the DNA TGTGCCATCAGTGAGTCGACGACTAGTAGGTTCATAGATACGCAGTATTTT.

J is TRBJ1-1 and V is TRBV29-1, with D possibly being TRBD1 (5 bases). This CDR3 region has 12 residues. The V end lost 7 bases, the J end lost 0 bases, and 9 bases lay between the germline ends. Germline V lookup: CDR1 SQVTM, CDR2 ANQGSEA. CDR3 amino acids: CSAQTVNTEAFF. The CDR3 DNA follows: TGCAGCGCCCAGACAGTGAACACTGAAGCTTTCTTT.

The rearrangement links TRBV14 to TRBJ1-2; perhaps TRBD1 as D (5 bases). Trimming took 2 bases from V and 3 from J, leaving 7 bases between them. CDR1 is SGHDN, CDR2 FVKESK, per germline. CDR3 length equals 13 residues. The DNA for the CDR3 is TGTGCCAGCAGCCAACAACAGGACTATGGCTACACCTTC. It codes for CASSQQQDYGYTF.

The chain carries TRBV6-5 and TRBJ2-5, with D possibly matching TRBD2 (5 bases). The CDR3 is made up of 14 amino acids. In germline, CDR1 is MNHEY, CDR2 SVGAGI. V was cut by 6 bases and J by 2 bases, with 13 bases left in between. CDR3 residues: CASRSTGSQETQYF. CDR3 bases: TGTGCCAGCAGGTCTACGGGGTCTCAAGAGACCCAGTACTTC.

CDR3 residues: CASSEGPGGRTDTQYF. As DNA, the CDR3 is TGTGCCAGCAGTGAAGGTCCGGGGGGGCGGACAGATACGCAGTATTTT. The V gene is TRBV6-1, the J gene TRBJ2-3; TRBD2 matches 8 bases. The V gene's germline CDR1 is MNHNS and CDR2 SASEGT. The CDR3 length is 16 residues. Losses at the gene ends were 1 base for V and 3 bases for J; bases not matched to a gene: 6.

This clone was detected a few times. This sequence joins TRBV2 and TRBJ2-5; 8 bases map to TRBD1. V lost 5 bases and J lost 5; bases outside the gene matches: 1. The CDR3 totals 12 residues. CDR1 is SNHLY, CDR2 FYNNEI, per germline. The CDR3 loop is CASSTGGETQYF. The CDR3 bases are TGTGCCAGCAGTACAGGGGGGGAGACCCAGTACTTC.

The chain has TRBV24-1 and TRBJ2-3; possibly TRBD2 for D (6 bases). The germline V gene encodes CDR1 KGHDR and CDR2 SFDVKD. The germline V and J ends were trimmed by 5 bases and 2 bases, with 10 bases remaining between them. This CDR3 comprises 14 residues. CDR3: CATSVTGVTDTQYF. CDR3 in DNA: TGTGCCACCAGTGTCACGGGGGTCACAGATACGCAGTATTTT.

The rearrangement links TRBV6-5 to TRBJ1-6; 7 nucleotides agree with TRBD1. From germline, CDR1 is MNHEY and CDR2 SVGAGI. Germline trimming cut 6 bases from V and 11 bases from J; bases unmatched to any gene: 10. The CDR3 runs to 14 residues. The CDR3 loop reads CASRTGITLTPLHF. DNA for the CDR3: TGTGCCAGCAGGACAGGGATCACTTTGACACCCCTCCACTTT.

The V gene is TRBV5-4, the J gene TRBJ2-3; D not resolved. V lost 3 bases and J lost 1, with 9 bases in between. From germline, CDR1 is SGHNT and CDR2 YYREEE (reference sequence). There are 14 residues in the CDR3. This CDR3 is CASSSRSGTDTQYF. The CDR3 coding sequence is TGTGCCAGCAGCTCCAGGTCGGGCACAGATACGCAGTATTTT.

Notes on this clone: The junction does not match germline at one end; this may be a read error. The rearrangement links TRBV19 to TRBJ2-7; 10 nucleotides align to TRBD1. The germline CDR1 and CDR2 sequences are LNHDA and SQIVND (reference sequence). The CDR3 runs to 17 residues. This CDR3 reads CASSIWARDRGSYEQYF. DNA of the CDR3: TGTGCTAGTAGTATATGGGCACGGGACAGGGGATCCTACGAGCAGTACTTC.

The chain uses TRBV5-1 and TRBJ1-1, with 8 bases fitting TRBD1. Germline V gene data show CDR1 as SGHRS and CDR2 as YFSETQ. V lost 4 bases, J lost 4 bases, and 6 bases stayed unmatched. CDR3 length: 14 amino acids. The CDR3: CASSDNRGTTEAFF. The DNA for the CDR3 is TGCGCCAGCAGCGACAACAGGGGGACCACTGAAGCTTTCTTT. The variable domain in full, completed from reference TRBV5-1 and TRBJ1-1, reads KAGVTQTPRYLIKTRGQQVTLSCSPISGHRSVSWYQQTPGQGLQFLFEYFSETQRNKGNFPGRFSGRQFSNSRSEMNVSTLELGDSALYLCASSDNRGTTEAFFGQGTRLTVV.

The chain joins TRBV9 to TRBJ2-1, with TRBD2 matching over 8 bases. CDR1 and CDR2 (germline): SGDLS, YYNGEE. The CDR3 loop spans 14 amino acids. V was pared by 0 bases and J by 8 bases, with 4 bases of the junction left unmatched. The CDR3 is CASSVAGGPYEQFF. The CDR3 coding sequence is TGTGCCAGCAGCGTAGCGGGGGGGCCCTATGAGCAGTTCTTC.

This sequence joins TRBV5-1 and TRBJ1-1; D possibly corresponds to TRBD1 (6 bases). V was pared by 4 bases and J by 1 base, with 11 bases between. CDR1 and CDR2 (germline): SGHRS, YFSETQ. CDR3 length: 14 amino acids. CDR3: CASSEQGTNTEAFF. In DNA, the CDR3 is TGCGCCAGCAGCGAACAGGGAACGAACACTGAAGCTTTCTTT.

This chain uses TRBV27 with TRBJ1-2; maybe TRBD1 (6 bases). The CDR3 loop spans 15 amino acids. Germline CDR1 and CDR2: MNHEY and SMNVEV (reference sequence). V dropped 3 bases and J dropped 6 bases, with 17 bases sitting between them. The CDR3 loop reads CASSFGGRIADGYTF. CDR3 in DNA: TGTGCCAGCAGTTTCGGGGGGCGCATTGCTGATGGCTACACCTTC.

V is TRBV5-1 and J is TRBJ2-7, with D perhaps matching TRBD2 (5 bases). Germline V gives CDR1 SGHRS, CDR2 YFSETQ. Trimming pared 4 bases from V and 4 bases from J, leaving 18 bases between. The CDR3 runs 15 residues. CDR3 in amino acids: CASSRDLVGEYEQYF. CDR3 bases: TGCGCCAGCAGCCGGGATCTCGTTGGAGAGTACGAGCAGTACTTC.

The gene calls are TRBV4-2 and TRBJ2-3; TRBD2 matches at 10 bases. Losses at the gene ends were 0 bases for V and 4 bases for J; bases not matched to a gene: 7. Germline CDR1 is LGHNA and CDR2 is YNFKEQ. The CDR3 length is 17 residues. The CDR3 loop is CASSQDPSGGAADTQYF. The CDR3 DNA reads TGTGCCAGCAGCCAAGATCCCAGCGGGGGGGCCGCAGATACGCAGTATTTT.

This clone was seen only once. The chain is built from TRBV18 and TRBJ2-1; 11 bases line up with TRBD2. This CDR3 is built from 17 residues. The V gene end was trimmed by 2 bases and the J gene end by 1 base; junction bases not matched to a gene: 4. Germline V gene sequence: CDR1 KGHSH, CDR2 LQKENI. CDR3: CASSPRTSGGSYNEQFF. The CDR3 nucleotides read TGTGCCAGCTCACCAAGAACTAGCGGGGGTTCCTACAATGAGCAGTTCTTC.

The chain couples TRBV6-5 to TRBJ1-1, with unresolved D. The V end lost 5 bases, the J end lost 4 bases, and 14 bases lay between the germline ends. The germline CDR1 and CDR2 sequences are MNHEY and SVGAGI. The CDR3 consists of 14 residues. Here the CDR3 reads CASSLTLGSTEAFF. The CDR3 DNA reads TGTGCCAGCAGTCTGACCTTGGGGAGCACTGAAGCTTTCTTT.

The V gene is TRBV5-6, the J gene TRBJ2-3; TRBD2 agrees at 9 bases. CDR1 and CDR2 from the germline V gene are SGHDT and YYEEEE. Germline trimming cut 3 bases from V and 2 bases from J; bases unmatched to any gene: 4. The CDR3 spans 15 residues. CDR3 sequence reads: CASSSTSGVTDTQYF. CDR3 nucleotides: TGTGCCAGCAGCTCGACTAGCGGCGTCACAGATACGCAGTATTTT.